Reported below is one TCR beta chain. CDR1 is MNHEY, CDR2 SVGAGI, per germline. The CDR3 totals 14 residues. J lost 6 bases, V lost 6 bases, and 10 bases had no gene match. This entry comes from a study of blood T cell repertoires in COVID-19. The wider study: PBMCs, B-cell-depleted T cells, or T cells were the source of the cDNA or gDNA that made up the material.

Participants, 18 to 89 years old, spanned around 25 US areas. This table comes from immunoSEQ multiplex PCR, and its TCRdb copy is limited to in-frame clones, with some not included. Of more than 200,000 clones in the sample, about nine tenths were seen once. This rearrangement joins TRBV6-5 to TRBJ1-1; 7 bases match TRBD1. This sequence was found in a man between 40 and 49 years old who had recovered from COVID-19. The sequencing input was PBMCs or T cells enriched from blood (not recorded which). This chain's CDR3 is CASRRNTGEPEAFF. CDR3 nucleotide sequence: TGTGCCAGCAGACGCAATACAGGGGAACCTGAAGCTTTCTTT.